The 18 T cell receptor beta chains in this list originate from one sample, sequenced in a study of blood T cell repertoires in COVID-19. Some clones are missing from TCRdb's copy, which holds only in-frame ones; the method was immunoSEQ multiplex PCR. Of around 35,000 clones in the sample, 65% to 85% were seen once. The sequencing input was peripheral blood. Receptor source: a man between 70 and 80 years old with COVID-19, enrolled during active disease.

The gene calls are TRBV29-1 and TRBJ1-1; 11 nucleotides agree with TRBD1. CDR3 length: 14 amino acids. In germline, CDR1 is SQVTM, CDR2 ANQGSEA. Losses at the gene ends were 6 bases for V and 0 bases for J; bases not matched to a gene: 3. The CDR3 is CSVGQGAMNTEAFF. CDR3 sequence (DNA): TGCAGCGTCGGACAGGGGGCTATGAACACTGAAGCTTTCTTT.

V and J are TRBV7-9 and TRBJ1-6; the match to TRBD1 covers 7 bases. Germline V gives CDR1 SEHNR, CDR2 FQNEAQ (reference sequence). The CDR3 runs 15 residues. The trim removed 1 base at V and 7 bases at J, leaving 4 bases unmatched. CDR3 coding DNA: TGTGCCAGCAGCTTAGGGGGACAGCAAAATTCACCCCTCCACTTT. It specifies CASSLGGQQNSPLHF. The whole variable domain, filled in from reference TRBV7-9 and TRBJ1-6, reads DTGVSQNPRHKITKRGQNVTFRCDPISEHNRLYWYRQTLGQGPEFLTYFQNEAQLEKSRLLSDRFSAERPKGSFSTLEIQRTEQGDSAMYLCASSLGGQQNSPLHFGNGTRLTVT.

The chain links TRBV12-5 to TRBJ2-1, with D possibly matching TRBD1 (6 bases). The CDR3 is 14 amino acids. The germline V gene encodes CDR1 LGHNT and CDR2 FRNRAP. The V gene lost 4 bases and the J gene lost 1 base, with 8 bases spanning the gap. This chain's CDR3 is CASGSDSSYNEQFF. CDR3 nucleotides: TGTGCTAGTGGTTCGGACAGTTCCTACAATGAGCAGTTCTTC.

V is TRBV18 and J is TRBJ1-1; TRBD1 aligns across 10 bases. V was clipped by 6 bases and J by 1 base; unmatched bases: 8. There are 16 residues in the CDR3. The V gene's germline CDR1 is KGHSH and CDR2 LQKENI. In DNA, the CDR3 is TGTGCCAGCTCTAGGAGACAGGGGGCGGGGAACACTGAAGCTTTCTTT. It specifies CASSRRQGAGNTEAFF.

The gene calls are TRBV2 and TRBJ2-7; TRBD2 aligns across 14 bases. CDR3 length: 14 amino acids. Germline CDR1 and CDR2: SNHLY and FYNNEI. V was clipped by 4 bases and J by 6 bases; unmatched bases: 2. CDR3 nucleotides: TGTGCCAGCAGTGGGACTAGCGGGAGGAGCGAGCAGTACTTC. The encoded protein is CASSGTSGRSEQYF.

CDR3 sequence reads: CASSDRDRYQPQHF. In DNA form, the CDR3 reads TGTGCCAGCAGTGACCGGGACAGATATCAGCCCCAGCATTTT. The rearrangement uses TRBV6-1 and TRBJ1-5; the match to TRBD1 covers 7 bases. V lost 3 bases to trimming and J lost 5 bases; unmatched junction nucleotides: 4. Germline V gene lookup returns CDR1 MNHNS and CDR2 SASEGT. CDR3 size: 14 residues.

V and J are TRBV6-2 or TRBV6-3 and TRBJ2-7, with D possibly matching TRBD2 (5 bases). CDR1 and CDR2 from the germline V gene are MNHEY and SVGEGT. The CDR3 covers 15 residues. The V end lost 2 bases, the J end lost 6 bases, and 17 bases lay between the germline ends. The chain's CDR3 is CASSYRRRRGFEQYF. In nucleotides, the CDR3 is TGTGCCAGCAGTTACAGGAGGCGACGCGGGTTCGAGCAGTACTTC.

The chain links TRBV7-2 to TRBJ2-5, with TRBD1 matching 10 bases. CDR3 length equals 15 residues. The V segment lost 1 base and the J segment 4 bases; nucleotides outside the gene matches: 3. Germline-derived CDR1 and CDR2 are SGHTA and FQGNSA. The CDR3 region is CASSLGDRGAETQYF. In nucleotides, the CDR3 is TGTGCCAGCAGCTTAGGGGACAGGGGTGCAGAGACCCAGTACTTC.

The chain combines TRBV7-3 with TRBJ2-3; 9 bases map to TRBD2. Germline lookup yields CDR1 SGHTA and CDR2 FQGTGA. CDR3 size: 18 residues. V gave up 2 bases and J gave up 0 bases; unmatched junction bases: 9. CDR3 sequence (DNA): TGTGCCAGCAGCTTAGGGCTAGCGGGAAGGATTAGCACAGATACGCAGTATTTT. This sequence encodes CASSLGLAGRISTDTQYF.

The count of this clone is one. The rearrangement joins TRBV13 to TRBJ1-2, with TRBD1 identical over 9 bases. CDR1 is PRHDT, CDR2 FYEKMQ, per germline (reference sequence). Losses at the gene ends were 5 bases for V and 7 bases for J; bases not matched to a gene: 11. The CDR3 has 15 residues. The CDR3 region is CASSASDRGGAGYTF. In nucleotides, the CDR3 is TGTGCCAGCAGCGCCTCGGACAGGGGAGGGGCTGGCTACACCTTC.

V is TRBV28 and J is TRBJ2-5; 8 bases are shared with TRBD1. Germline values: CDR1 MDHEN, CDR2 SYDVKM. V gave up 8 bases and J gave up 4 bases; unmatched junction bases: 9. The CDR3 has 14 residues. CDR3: CASAEGDRRETQYF. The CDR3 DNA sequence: TGTGCCAGCGCCGAGGGGGACAGGAGAGAGACCCAGTACTTC.

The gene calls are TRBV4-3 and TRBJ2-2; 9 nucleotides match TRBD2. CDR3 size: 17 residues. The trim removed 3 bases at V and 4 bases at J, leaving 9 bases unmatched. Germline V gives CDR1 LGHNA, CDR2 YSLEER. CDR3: CASSQADGAGGTGELFF. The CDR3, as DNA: TGCGCCAGCAGCCAGGCCGATGGAGCGGGAGGCACCGGGGAGCTGTTTTTT.

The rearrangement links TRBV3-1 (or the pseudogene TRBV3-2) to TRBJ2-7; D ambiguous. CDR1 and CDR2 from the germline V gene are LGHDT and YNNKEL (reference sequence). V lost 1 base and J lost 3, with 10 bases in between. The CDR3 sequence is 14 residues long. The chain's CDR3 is CASSQGASRYEQYF. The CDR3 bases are TGTGCCAGCAGCCAAGGGGCTTCCCGCTACGAGCAGTACTTC.

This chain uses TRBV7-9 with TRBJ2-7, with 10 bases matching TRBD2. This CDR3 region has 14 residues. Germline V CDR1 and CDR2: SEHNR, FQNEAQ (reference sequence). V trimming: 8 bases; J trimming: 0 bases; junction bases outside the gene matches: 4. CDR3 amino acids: CASGLAGGSYEQYF. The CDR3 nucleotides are TGTGCCAGCGGATTAGCGGGAGGCTCCTACGAGCAGTACTTC. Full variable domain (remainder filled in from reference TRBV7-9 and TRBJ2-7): DTGVSQNPRHKITKRGQNVTFRCDPISEHNRLYWYRQTLGQGPEFLTYFQNEAQLEKSRLLSDRFSAERPKGSFSTLEIQRTEQGDSAMYLCASGLAGGSYEQYFGPGTRLTVT.

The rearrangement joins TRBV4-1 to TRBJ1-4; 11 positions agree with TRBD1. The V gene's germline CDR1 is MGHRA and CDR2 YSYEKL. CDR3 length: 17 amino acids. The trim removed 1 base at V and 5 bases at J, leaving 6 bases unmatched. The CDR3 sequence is CASSQGLRTGGNEKLFF. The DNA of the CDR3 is TGCGCCAGCAGCCAAGGCCTTCGGACAGGGGGCAATGAAAAACTGTTTTTT.

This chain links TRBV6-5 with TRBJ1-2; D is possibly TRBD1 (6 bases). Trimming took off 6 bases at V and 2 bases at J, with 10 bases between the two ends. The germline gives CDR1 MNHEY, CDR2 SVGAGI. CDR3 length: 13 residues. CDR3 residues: CASSLTGNYGYTF. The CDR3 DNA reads TGTGCCAGCAGCCTTACAGGGAACTATGGCTACACCTTC.

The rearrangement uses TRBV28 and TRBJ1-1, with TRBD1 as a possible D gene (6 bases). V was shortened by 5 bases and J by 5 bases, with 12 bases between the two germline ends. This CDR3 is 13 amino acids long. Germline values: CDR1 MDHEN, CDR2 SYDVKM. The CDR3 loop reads CASSPPGVTEAFF. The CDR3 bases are TGTGCCAGCAGTCCCCCAGGGGTAACTGAAGCTTTCTTT.

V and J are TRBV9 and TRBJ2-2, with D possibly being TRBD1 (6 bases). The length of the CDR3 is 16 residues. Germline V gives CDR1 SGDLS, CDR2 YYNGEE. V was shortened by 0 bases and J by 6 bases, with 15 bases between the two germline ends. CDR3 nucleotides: TGTGCCAGCAGCGTAGATGGGGGCAGGCAGGCCGGGGAGCTGTTTTTT. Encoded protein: CASSVDGGRQAGELFF.